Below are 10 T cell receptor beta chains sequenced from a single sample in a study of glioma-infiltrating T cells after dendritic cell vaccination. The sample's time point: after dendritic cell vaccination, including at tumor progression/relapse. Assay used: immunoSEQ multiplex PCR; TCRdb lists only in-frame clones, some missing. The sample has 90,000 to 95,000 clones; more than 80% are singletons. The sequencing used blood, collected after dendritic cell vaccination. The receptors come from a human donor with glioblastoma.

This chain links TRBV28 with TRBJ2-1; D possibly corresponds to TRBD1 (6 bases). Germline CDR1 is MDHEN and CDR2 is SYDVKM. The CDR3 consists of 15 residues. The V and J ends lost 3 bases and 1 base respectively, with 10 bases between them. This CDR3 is CASSFRGTSYNEQFF. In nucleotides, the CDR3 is TGTGCCAGCAGTTTTAGGGGGACGTCCTACAATGAGCAGTTCTTC.

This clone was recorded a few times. CDR3 nucleotide sequence: TGTGCCATCAGTCGAGGGCGTGGCGTCTCTGGAAACACCATATATTTT. Protein product: CAISRGRGVSGNTIYF. V gene TRBV10-3 combines with J gene TRBJ1-3; D remains ambiguous. Trimming pared 5 bases from V and 0 bases from J, leaving 14 bases between. This CDR3 has 16 residues. Germline CDR1 is ENHRY and CDR2 is SYGVKD.

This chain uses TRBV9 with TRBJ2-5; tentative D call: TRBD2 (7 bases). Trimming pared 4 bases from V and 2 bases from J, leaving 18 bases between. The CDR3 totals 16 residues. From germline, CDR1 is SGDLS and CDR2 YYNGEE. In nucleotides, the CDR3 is TGTGCCAGCAGCCCCCGGGGGGCGAGCGTACAAGAGACCCAGTACTTC. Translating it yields CASSPRGASVQETQYF.

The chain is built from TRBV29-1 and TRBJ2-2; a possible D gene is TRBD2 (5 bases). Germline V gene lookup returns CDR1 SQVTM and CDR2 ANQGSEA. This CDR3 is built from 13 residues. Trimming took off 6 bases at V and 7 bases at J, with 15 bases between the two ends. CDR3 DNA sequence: TGCAGCGTCTCCCGGACTTTTGGCGGGGAGCTGTTTTTT. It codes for CSVSRTFGGELFF.

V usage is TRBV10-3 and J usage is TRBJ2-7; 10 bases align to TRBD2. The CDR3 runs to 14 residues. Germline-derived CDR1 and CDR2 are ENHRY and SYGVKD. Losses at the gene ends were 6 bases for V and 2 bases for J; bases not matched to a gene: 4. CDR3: CAIRTSGPTYEQYV. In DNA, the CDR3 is TGTGCCATCAGGACTAGCGGGCCCACCTACGAGCAGTACGTC.

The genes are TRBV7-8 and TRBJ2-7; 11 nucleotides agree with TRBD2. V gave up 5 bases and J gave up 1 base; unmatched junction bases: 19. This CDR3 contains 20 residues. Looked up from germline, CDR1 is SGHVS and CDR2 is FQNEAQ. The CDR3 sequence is CASSHLRVGLAGGRSYEQYV. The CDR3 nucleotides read TGTGCCAGCAGCCACCTGCGGGTGGGTCTAGCGGGAGGCCGATCCTACGAGCAGTACGTC.

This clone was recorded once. Written as DNA, the CDR3 is TGCGCCAGCAGTCGAATTATCCGGACAGGGGGATTCGTCTCTGGCTACACCTTC. This sequence encodes CASSRIIRTGGFVSGYTF. The chain uses TRBV23-1 and TRBJ1-2; 10 nucleotides agree with TRBD1. TRBV23-1 is filed as an ORF, its function uncertain. V trimming: 4 bases; J trimming: 7 bases; junction bases outside the gene matches: 18. The CDR3 totals 18 residues.

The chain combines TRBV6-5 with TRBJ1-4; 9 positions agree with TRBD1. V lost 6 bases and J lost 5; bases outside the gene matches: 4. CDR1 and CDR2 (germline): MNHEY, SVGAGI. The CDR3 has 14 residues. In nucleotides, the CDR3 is TGTGCCAGCAGGGCCGGGACAGGGAATGAAAAACTGTTTTTT. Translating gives CASRAGTGNEKLFF.

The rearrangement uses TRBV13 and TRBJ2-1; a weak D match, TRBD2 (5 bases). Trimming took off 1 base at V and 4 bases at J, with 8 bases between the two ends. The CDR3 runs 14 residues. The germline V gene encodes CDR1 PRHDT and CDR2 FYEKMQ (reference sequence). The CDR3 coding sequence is TGTGCCAGCAGCTTAGCGGGGATATACAATGAGCAGTTCTTC. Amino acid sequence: CASSLAGIYNEQFF.

DNA for the CDR3: TGCGCCAGCAGCCAAGACAGCGGGGCTAGCACAGATACGCAGTATTTT. Amino acid sequence: CASSQDSGASTDTQYF. The chain carries TRBV4-1 and TRBJ2-3; 7 nucleotides match TRBD2. CDR1 and CDR2 from the germline V gene are MGHRA and YSYEKL. The CDR3 spans 16 residues. The V gene end was trimmed by 0 bases and the J gene end by 0 bases; junction bases not matched to a gene: 3.